This T cell receptor (beta chain) was sequenced during a study of CD8+ T cells in alopecia areata. Study-level points and caveats: Greater clonality was observed in lesional scalp samples, especially alopecia totalis/universalis, versus normal scalp. When scalp samples are sequenced, resident alphabeta T cells of normal skin are also captured.

RNA, once extracted, was reverse transcribed into cDNA for use as the sequencing template. Assay: immunoSEQ multiplex PCR; the TCRdb copy retains only in-frame clones and omits some. The repertoire includes over 120,000 clones, about half of them detected once, and roughly 0.9% sits in the top ten. To note about this clone: Antigen specificity is unknown.

Germline V gene lookup returns CDR1 SGHNT and CDR2 YYREEE (reference sequence). The junction had 6 bases not matched to a gene; V was cut back by 4 bases and J by 8 bases. The CDR3 consists of 13 residues. The chain uses TRBV5-4 and TRBJ1-2, with 9 bases matching TRBD1. The material sequenced was CD4+ T cells sorted from blood, taken at week 0. The origin of this receptor is a human donor with alopecia areata. This CDR3 reads CASSEGQGQGYTF. The CDR3 DNA reads TGTGCCAGCAGCGAGGGACAGGGTCAGGGCTACACCTTC.